This T cell receptor (beta chain) derives from a study of blood T cell repertoires in COVID-19 (dated by TCRdb to between 2020 and 2021). As for the study more broadly: Samples covering the acute and convalescent phases of COVID-19 were provided by collaborators in the United States, Italy and Spain. The prospective study material was composed of cDNA or gDNA derived from T cells, B-cell-depleted T cells, or PBMCs. The dataset comprised deeply sampled blood TCRbeta repertoires from subjects exposed to, actively infected with, or recovered from COVID-19. The repertoires were released in a freely available public database meant as a resource for research on the immune response to SARS-CoV-2. The samples were drawn from two sources: the first 160 participants of the ongoing ImmuneRACE study, and 1,200 or so subjects contributed by 6 global collaborators. Sample metadata almost always included a de-identified subject ID, COVID-19 status, age in years and sex. Where HLA class I and class II types were available, the types were taken from metadata supplied by the sample provider, not from assay-based typing.

TCRbeta CDR3 regions were amplified from genomic DNA by means of the immunoSEQ Assay, a bias-controlled multiplex PCR. Concerning the study's data processing: Within the assay, amplification of reference gene primers was used to estimate how many nucleated cells each sample contained. To quantify the absolute abundance of each unique TCRbeta CDR3 rearrangement, sequence reads were collapsed and filtered. For each sample, productive Simpson clonality was calculated by taking the square root of Simpson's diversity index across productive rearrangements. TCRdb re-hosts the immuneACCESS table, in-frame sequences only. Its copies lack some clones; in the studies checked, an unresolved V gene accounts for under half of them, and the cause for the rest is not known. The DNA gave D and trimming, while V, J and clone size come from that table. The sample data list fewer than 85,000 clones, and around 90% of these were observed just once. The ten largest clones add up to 4.6% of the sample.

On this clone itself: What this receptor recognizes is not known. Base qualities were left out, and no much larger clone turns up one base away.

Results and caveats for the whole study, not just this receptor: How much clinical and demographic metadata was included differed by source and by participant, and the metadata was provided uncurated.

Each collaborating institution followed its own protocols to collect whole blood in K2EDTA tubes. For TCRbeta analysis, collaborator samples were shipped as frozen whole blood, as isolated PBMCs, or as DNA extracted from either sample type. The CDR3 has 14 amino acids, counting the end cysteine and phenylalanine. The CDR3 DNA has 42 bases and is translated from base 1. In the germline V gene (reference sequence), CDR1 corresponds to SGHNT and CDR2 to YYREEE. V was cut back by 3 bases and J by 5 bases, leaving a gap of 12 bases between them. Sequencing was performed on peripheral blood. The rearrangement combines TRBV5-4 with TRBJ2-1; the D segment could be TRBD2, given 6 matching bases. This TCR was sampled from a man over 45 with active COVID-19. The CDR3 region reads CASSSPGADNEQFF. The DNA sequence reads TGTGCCAGCAGCTCCCCGGGAGCGGACAATGAGCAGTTCTTC.